The following is a TCR beta chain sequence with its context. Its antigen is currently unknown. The data originate from a study of cytomegalovirus exposure and HLA in healthy donors. Findings and limits, study-wide: First-cohort TCR clusters tended to co-occur in the 95 to 150 validation repertoires, a later analysis found. The classifier, whose performance was assessed in both the original and validation cohorts, reportedly diagnosed cytomegalovirus status with high specificity and sensitivity. Three of the chains that were CMV-associated were confirmed in vitro to be specific for CMV antigens.

The table came from immunoSEQ multiplex PCR; TCRdb's copy has only in-frame clones and leaves some out. The sample consists of 110,000 or so clones, roughly 86% of them appearing once. The V gene end was trimmed by 1 base and the J gene end by 4 bases; junction bases not matched to a gene: 2. The CDR3 consists of 15 residues. Germline V gene sequence: CDR1 SGHNT, CDR2 YYREEE (reference sequence). The sample taken for sequencing was PBMCs. This clonotype was obtained from a man aged 18 to 29 in good health and CMV-seronegative. The chain employs TRBV5-4 and TRBJ2-2, with 9 bases aligning to TRBD2. CDR3 DNA sequence: TGTGCCAGCAGCTTGACTAGCGGGCGCACCGGGGAGCTGTTTTTT. It is translated as CASSLTSGRTGELFF.